The next 5 T cell receptor beta chains were all read from a single sample in a study of T-cell memory formation after mild COVID-19. Using its own MiXCR run on the 5' RACE reads, TCRdb lists one record per CDR3 protein. The table lists roughly 480,000 distinct CDR3 sequences, nearly 25% of them singletons. Sequenced: PBMCs or a T cell subset sorted from them (not recorded which). The source of these receptors is an adult woman who had mild COVID-19 (a few samples of this study predate the infection). Cell type and time point are not known.

V is TRBV9 and J is TRBJ1-5; a possible D gene is TRBD1 (5 bases). The V and J ends lost 2 bases and 5 bases respectively, with 11 bases between them. Germline V gene lookup returns CDR1 SGDLS and CDR2 YYNGEE. This CDR3 is 14 amino acids long. The CDR3 loop reads CASSVRDLDQPQHF. CDR3 DNA sequence: TGTGCCAGCAGCGTCCGGGACCTTGATCAGCCCCAGCATTTT.

This clonotype has only a few counts. The rearrangement links TRBV12-3 or TRBV12-4 to TRBJ1-1; the D gene is possibly TRBD1 (5 bases). V was pared by 6 bases and J by 2 bases, with 16 bases between. The CDR3 is 15 residues long. The CDR3, as DNA: TGTGCCAGCAGGCTCACCGGGGCACCCAACACTGAAGCTTTCTTT. This gives the protein CASRLTGAPNTEAFF.

V gene TRBV11-1 combines with J gene TRBJ2-2; tentative D call: TRBD1 (6 bases). The V end was cut by 7 bases, the J end by 0 bases, with 18 bases between. CDR1 SGHAT and CDR2 FQDESV come from the germline V gene (reference sequence). The CDR3 is 17 residues long. The CDR3 reads CASTKHQRTANTGELFF. The CDR3 DNA reads as TGTGCCAGCACCAAGCATCAACGGACAGCGAACACCGGGGAGCTGTTTTTT.

The rearrangement joins TRBV7-9 to TRBJ2-7; unclear D gene. The V gene lost 5 bases and the J gene lost 0 bases, with 14 bases spanning the gap. The CDR3 spans 15 residues. The germline V gene encodes CDR1 SEHNR and CDR2 FQNEAQ (reference sequence). The CDR3 spells CASSPRFVSSYEQYF. The CDR3, as DNA: TGTGCCAGCAGCCCGCGGTTCGTGAGCTCCTACGAGCAGTACTTC. The variable domain in full, with the rest retrieved from reference TRBV7-9 and TRBJ2-7, is DTGVSQNPRHKITKRGQNVTFRCDPISEHNRLYWYRQTLGQGPEFLTYFQNEAQLEKSRLLSDRFSAERPKGSFSTLEIQRTEQGDSAMYLCASSPRFVSSYEQYFGPGTRLTVT.

At least ten counts were recorded for this clonotype. The chain recombines TRBV5-1 with TRBJ2-7; the D gene is possibly TRBD1 (5 bases). Germline CDR1 SGHRS, CDR2 YFSETQ. Trimming took off 4 bases at V and 2 bases at J, with 7 bases between the two ends. This CDR3 has 12 residues. CDR3 residues: CASSLTAYEQYF. The DNA for the CDR3 is TGCGCCAGCAGCCTGACAGCCTACGAGCAGTACTTC.